The subject of this entry is one T cell receptor (beta chain). Here immunoSEQ multiplex PCR was the method, and the copy in TCRdb shows in-frame clones only, minus some. The sample consists of 150,000 to 200,000 clones, roughly 80% of them appearing once. V lost 8 bases and J 2 bases, leaving 8 bases between the germline ends. CDR1 and CDR2 (germline): MGHDK, SYGVNS. The length of the CDR3 is 12 residues. The source of the sample is a study of blood T cell repertoires in COVID-19. This rearrangement joins TRBV25-1 to TRBJ2-3, with unresolved D. Input material: peripheral blood. This TCR came from a woman aged 25-40 years with acute or convalescent COVID-19. The CDR3 spells CASGGFTDTQYF. The DNA of the CDR3 is TGTGCCAGCGGCGGCTTCACAGATACGCAGTATTTT.